What follows is one T cell receptor beta chain and its context. Treatment of the sample: oral pan-JAK inhibitor, 5-10 mg twice daily. Punch biopsies of lesional scalp, plus peripheral blood, were taken from alopecia areata patients. CDR1 MDHEN and CDR2 SYDVKM come from the germline V gene. V dropped 3 bases and J dropped 6 bases, with 14 bases sitting between them. This CDR3 spans 15 amino acids. The data are from a study of CD8+ T cells in alopecia areata. Extracted from the samples, RNA was reverse transcribed into cDNA to serve as the sequencing template. Generated by immunoSEQ multiplex PCR, the TCRdb table keeps only in-frame clones and is missing some. Of around 21,000 clones in the sample, over 50% were seen once.

The specimen was skin, collected at week 4, from a patient treated with tofacitinib. This chain joins TRBV28 and TRBJ1-4; D might be TRBD1 (5 bases). The origin of this receptor is a human donor with alopecia areata. CDR3 region: CASSFNWGMDEKLFF. CDR3 nucleotides: TGTGCCAGCAGTTTTAATTGGGGGATGGATGAAAAACTGTTTTTT.